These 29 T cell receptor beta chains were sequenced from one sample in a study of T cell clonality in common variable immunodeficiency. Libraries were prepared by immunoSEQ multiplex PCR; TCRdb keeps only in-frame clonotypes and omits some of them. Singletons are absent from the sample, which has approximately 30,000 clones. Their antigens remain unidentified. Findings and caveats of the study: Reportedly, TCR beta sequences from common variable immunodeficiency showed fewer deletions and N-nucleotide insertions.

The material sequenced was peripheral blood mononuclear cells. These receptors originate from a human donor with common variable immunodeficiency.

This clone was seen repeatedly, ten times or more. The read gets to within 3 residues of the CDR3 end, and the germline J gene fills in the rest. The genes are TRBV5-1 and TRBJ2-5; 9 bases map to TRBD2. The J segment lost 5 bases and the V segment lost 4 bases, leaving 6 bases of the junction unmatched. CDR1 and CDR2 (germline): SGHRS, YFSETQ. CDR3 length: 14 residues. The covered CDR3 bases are TGCGCCAGCAGCCTATCCGGGACTAGCGAGACC. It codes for CASSLSGTSET. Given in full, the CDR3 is CASSLSGTSETQYF.

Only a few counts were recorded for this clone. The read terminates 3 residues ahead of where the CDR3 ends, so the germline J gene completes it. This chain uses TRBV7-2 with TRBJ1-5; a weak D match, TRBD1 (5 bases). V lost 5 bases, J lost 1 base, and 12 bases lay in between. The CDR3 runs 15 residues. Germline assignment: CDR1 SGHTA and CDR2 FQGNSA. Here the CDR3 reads CASSPQGTSNQPQHF. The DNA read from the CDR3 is TGTGCCAGCAGCCCCCAGGGAACAAGCAATCAGCCC.

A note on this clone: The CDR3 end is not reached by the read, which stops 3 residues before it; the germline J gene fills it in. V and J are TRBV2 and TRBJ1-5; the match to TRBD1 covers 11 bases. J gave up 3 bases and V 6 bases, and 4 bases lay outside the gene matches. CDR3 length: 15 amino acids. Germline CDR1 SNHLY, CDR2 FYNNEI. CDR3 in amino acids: CASSGQGAPNQPQHF. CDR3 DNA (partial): TGTGCCAGCAGCGGACAGGGGGCCCCCAATCAGCCC.

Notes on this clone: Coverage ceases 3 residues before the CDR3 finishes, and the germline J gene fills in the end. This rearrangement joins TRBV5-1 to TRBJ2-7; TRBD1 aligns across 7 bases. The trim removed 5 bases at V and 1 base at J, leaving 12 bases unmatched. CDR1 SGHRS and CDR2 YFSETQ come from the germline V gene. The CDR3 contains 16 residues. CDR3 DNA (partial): TGCGCCAGCAGGTCGGGACAGCTAACCATTTCCTACGAG. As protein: CASRSGQLTISYE. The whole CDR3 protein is CASRSGQLTISYEQYF.

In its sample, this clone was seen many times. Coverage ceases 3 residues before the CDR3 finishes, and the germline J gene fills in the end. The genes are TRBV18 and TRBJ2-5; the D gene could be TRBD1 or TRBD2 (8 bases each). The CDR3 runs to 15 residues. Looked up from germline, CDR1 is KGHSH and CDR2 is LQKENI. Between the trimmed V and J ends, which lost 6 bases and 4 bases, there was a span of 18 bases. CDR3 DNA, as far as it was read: TGTGCCAGCTCTCGGGACAGGCGGGAGGTAGAGACC. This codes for CASSRDRREVET. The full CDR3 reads CASSRDRREVETQYF.

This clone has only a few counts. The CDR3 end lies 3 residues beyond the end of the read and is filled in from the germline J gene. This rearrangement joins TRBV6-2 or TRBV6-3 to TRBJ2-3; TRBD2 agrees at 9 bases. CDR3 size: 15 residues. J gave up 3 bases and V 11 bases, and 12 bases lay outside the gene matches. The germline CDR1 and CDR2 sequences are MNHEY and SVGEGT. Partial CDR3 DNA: TGTGCCGCCCGCGGGGGGGCCCTTATTACAGATACG. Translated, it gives CAARGGALITDT. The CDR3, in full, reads CAARGGALITDTQYF.

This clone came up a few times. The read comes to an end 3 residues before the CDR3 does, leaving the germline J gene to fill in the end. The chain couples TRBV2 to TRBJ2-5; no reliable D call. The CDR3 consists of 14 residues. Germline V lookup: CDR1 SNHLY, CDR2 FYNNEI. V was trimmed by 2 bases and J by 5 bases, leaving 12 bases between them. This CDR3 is CASSELGEWETQYF. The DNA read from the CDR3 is TGTGCCAGCAGTGAACTAGGCGAATGGGAGACC. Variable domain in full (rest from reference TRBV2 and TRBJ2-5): EPEVTQTPSHQVTQMGQEVILRCVPISNHLYFYWYRQILGQKVEFLVSFYNNEISEKSEIFDDQFSVERPDGSNFTLKIRSTKLEDSAMYFCASSELGEWETQYFGPGTRLLVL.

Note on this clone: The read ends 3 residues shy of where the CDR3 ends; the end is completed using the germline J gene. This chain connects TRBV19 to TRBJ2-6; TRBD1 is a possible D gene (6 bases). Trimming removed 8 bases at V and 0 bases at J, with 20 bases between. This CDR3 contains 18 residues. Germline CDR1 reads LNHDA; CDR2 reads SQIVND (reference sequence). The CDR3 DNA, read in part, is TGTGCCAGTGCCCTCGTCGGACAGAGACGCTCTGGGGCCAACGTC. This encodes CASALVGQRRSGANV. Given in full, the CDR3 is CASALVGQRRSGANVLTF. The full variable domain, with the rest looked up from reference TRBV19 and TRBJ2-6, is DGGITQSPKYLFRKEGQNVTLSCEQNLNHDAMYWYRQDPGQGLRLIYYSQIVNDFQKGDIAEGYSVSREKKESFPLTVTSAQKNPTAFYLCASALVGQRRSGANVLTFGAGSRLTVL.

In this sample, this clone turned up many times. The sequenced CDR3 bases are TGTGCCAGCAGTGTGAACAGGGTGGCCTATAATTCACCC. As protein: CASSVNRVAYNSP. The full CDR3 protein is CASSVNRVAYNSPLHF. The chain is built from TRBV6-1 and TRBJ1-6; possible D gene TRBD1, 6 bases. The missing CDR3 end, 3 residues past where the read stops, is filled in from the germline J gene. CDR3 size: 16 residues. The V end lost 4 bases, the J end lost 2 bases, and 12 bases lay between the germline ends. Germline CDR1 is MNHNS and CDR2 is SASEGT.

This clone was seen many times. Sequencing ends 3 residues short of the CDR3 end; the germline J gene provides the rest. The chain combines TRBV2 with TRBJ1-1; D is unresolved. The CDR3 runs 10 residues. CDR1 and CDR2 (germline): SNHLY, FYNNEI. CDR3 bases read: TGTGCCAGCAAGTTACAGGAA. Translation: CASKLQE. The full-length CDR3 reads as CASKLQEAFF.

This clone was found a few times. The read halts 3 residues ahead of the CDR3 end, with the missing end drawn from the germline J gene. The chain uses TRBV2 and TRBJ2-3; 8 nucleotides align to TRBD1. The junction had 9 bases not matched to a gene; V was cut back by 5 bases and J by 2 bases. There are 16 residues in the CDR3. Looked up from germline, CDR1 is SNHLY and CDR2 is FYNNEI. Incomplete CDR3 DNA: TGTGCCAGCAGTTCCACAGGGGGAGGTTACACAGATACG. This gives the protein CASSSTGGGYTDT. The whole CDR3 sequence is CASSSTGGGYTDTQYF.

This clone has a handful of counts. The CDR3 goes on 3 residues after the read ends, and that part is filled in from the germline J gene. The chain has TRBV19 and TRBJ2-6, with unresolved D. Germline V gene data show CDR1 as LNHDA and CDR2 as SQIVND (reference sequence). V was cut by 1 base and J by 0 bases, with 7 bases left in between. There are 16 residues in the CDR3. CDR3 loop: CASSIGGASGANVLTF. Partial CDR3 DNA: TGTGCCAGTAGTATAGGCGGAGCCTCTGGGGCCAACGTC.

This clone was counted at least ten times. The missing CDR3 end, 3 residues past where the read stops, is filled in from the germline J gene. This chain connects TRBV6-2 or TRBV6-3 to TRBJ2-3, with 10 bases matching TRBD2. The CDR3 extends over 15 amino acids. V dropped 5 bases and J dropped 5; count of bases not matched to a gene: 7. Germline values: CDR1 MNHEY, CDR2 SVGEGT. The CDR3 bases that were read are TGTGCCAGCAGTAAACCAGCGGGGGGGCAAGATACG. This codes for CASSKPAGGQDT. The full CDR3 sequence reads CASSKPAGGQDTQYF.

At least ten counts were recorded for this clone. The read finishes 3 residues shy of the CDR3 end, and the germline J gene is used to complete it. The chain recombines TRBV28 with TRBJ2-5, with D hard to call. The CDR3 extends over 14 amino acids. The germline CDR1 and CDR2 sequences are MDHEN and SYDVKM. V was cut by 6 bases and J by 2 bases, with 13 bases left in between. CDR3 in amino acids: CASSPTGNQETQYF. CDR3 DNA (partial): TGTGCCAGCAGCCCCACCGGTAATCAAGAGACC.

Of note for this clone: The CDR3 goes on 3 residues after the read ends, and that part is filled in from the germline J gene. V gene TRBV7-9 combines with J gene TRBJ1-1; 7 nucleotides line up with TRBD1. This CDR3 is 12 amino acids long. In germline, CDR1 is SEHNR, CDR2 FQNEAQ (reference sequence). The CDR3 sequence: CASSDTGEQAFF. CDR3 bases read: TGTGCCAGCAGCGATACAGGGGAACAA. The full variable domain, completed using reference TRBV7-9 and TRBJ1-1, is DTGVSQNPRHKITKRGQNVTFRCDPISEHNRLYWYRQTLGQGPEFLTYFQNEAQLEKSRLLSDRFSAERPKGSFSTLEIQRTEQGDSAMYLCASSDTGEQAFFGQGTRLTVV.

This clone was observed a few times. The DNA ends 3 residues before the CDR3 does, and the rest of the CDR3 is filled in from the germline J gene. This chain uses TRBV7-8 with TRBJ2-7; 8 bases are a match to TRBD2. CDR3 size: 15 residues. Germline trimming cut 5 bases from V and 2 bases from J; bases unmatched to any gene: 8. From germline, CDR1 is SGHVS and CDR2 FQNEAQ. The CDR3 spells CASSVREGQAYEQYF. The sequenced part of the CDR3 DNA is TGTGCCAGCAGCGTTCGGGAGGGGCAGGCCTACGAG.

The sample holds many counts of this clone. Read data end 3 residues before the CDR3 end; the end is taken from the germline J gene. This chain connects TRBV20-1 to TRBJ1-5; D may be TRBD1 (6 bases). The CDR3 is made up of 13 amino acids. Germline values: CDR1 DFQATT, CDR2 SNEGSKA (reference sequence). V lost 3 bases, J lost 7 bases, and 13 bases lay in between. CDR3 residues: CSARARGSQPQHF. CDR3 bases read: TGCAGTGCTAGGGCCAGGGGCAGCCAGCCC.

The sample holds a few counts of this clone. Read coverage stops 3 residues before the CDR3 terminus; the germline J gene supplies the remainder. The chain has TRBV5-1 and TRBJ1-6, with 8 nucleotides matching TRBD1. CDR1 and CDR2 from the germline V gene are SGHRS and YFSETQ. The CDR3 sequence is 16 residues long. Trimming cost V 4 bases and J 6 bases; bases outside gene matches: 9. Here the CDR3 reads CASSVLPGQANSPLHF. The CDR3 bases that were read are TGCGCCAGCAGCGTACTGCCGGGACAGGCTAATTCACCC.

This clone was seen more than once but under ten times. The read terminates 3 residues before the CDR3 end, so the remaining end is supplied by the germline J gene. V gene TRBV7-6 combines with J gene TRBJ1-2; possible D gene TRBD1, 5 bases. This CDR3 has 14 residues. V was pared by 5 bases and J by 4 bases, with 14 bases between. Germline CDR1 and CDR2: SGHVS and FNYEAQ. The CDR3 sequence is CASSNRQPPYGYTF. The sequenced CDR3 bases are TGTGCCAGCAGCAATCGACAGCCGCCCTATGGC.

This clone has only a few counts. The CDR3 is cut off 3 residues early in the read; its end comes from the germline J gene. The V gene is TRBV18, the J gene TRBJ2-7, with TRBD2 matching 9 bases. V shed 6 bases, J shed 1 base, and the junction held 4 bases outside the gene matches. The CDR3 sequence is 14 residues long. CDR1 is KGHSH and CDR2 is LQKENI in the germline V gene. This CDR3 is CASSTAGGSYEQYF. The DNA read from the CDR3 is TGTGCCAGCTCGACGGCGGGGGGGTCCTACGAG.

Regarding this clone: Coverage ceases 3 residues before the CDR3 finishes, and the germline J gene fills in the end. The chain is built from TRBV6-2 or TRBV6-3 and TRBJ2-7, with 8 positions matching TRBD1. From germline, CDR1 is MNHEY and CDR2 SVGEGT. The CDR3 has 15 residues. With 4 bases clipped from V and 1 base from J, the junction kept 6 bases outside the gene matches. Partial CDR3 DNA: TGTGCCAGCAGTTTTACCCAGGGGGCTTCCTACGAG. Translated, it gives CASSFTQGASYE. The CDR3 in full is CASSFTQGASYEQYF.

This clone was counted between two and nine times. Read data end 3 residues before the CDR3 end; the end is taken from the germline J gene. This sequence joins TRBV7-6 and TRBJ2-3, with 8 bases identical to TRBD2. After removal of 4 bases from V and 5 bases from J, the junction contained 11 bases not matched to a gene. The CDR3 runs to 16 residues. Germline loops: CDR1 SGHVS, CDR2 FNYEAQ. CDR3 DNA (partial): TGTGCCAGCAGCTGGGGGGGCGGGGGGCGAGGAGATACG. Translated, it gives CASSWGGGGRGDT. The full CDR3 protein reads CASSWGGGGRGDTQYF.

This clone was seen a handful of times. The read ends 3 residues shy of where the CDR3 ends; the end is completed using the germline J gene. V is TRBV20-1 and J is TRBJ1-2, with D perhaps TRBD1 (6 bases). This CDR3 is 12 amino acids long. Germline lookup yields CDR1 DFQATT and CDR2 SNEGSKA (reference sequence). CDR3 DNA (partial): TGCAGTGCTAGAGGCTACAGGGACGGC. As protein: CSARGYRDG. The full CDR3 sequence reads CSARGYRDGYTF.

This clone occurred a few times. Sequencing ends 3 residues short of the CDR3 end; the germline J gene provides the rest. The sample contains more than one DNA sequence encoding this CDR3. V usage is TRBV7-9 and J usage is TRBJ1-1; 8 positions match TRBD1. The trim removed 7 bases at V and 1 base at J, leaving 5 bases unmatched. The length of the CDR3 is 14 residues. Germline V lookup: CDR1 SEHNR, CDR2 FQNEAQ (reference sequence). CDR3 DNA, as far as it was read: TGTGCCAGCATCGAGACAGGGGCGAACACTGAA. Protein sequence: CASIETGANTE. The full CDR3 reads CASIETGANTEAFF.

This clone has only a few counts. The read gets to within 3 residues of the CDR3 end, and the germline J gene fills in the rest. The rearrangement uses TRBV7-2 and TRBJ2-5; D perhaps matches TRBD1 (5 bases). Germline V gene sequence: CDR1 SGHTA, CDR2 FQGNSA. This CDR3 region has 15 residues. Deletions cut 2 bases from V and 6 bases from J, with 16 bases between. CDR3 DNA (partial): TGTGCCAGCAGCTTATCCCAGGGAAGCCTTCAGACC. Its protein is CASSLSQGSLQT. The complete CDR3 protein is CASSLSQGSLQTQYF.

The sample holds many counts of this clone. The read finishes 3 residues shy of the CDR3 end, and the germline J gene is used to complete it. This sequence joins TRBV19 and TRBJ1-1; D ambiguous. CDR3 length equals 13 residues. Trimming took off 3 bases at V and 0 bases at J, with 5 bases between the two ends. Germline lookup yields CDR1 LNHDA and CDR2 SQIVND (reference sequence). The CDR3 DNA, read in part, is TGTGCCAGTAGTATGGCCGTGAACACTGAA. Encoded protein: CASSMAVNTE. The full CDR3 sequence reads CASSMAVNTEAFF.

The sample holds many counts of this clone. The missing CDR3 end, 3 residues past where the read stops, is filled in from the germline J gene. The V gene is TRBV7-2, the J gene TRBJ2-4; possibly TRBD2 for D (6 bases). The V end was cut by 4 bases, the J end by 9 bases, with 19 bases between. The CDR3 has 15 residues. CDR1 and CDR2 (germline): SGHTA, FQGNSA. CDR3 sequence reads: CASSSTAGGLSIQYF. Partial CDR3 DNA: TGTGCCAGCAGCTCTACGGCTGGGGGGTTGAGCATT. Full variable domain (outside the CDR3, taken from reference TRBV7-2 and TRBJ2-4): GAGVSQSPSNKVTEKGKDVELRCDPISGHTALYWYRQSLGQGLEFLIYFQGNSAPDKSGLPSDRFSAERTGGSVSTLTIQRTQQEDSAVYLCASSSTAGGLSIQYFGAGTRLSVL.

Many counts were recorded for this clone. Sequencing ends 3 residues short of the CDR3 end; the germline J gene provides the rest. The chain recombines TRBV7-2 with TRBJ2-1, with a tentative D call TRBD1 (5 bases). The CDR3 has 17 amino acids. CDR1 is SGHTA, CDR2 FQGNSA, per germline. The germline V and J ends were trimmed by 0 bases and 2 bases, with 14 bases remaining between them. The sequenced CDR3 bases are TGTGCCAGCAGCTTAGCGGGGCAGGGTAGGCCCTACAATGAG. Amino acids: CASSLAGQGRPYNE. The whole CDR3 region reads CASSLAGQGRPYNEQFF. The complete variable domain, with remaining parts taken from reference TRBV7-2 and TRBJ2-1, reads GAGVSQSPSNKVTEKGKDVELRCDPISGHTALYWYRQSLGQGLEFLIYFQGNSAPDKSGLPSDRFSAERTGGSVSTLTIQRTQQEDSAVYLCASSLAGQGRPYNEQFFGPGTRLTVL.

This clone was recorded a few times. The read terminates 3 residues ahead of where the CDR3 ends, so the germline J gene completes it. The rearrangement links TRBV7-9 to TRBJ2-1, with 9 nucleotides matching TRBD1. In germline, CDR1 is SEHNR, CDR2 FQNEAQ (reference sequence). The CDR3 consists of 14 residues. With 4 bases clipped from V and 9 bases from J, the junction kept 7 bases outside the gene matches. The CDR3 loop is CASSSGQGLGEQFF. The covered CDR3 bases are TGTGCCAGCAGCTCGGGACAGGGTTTGGGTGAG.